The clone carrying this TCR beta chain was seen more than once but under ten times. Its cognate antigen is unknown. In TCRdb, the 5' RACE reads were re-called with MiXCR into one record per CDR3 protein. The sample comprises under 100,000 distinct CDR3 sequences, 3.5% to 4.5% of which are singletons, and around 6% rests with the top ten. The data stem from a study of neurological immune-mediated disorders. Study-level findings and limits: The greatest TCR clonal expansion appeared in HTLV-1-associated myelopathy and the smallest, falling below healthy controls, in multiple sclerosis.

From germline, CDR1 is WSHSY and CDR2 SAAADI. The CDR3 runs 15 residues. V shed 5 bases, J shed 6 bases, and the junction held 12 bases outside the gene matches. Sample time point: longitudinal time-point 3. The unsorted libraries originated from 2 million PBMCs kept at -80 C. The sequencing input was PBMCs. The chain links TRBV10-2 to TRBJ1-2, with 7 nucleotides matching TRBD1. This sequence was found in a woman aged 55-69 years with multiple sclerosis. In DNA form, the CDR3 reads TGCGCCAGCAGTTCCAGGGACAGCCCCCTGAATGGCTACACCTTC. Protein product: CASSSRDSPLNGYTF.